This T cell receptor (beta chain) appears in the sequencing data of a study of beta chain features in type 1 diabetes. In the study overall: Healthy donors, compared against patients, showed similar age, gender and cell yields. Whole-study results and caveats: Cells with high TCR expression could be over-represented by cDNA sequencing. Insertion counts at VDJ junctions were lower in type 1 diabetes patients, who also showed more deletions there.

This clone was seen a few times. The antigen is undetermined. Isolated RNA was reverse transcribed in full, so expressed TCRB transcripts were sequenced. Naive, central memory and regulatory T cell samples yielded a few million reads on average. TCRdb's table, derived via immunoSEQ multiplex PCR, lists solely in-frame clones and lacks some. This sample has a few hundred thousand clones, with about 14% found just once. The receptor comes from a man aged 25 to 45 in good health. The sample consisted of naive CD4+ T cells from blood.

CDR3 amino acids: CASSQDSGLEETQYF. CDR3 nucleotide sequence: TGCGCCAGCAGCCAAGACAGCGGACTCGAAGAGACCCAGTACTTC. The gene calls are TRBV4-3 and TRBJ2-5; D is possibly TRBD2 (5 bases). This CDR3 has 15 residues. Trimming removed 0 bases from V and 3 bases from J, with 11 bases in between. Germline CDR1 is LGHNA and CDR2 is YSLEER.